A single sample gave rise to the 17 T cell receptor beta chains below, sequenced in a study of T cell responses to AZD1222 COVID-19 vaccine. Sequencing used immunoSEQ multiplex PCR; TCRdb keeps in-frame clones, though not all of them. Here the sample spans 150,000 to 200,000 clones, just over 90% being singletons. The specimen was peripheral blood, collected on day 0 of AZD1222 vaccination. These receptors all come from an adult in good health.

This clone has more than one count but fewer than ten. V is TRBV30 and J is TRBJ1-1; D not certain. CDR1 GTSNPN and CDR2 SVGIG come from the germline V gene (reference sequence). The length of the CDR3 is 15 residues. The V gene lost 2 bases and the J gene lost 3 bases, with 16 bases spanning the gap. The CDR3 region is CAWSKATNRDTEAFF. The CDR3 region has the DNA TGTGCCTGGAGTAAGGCCACGAATCGGGACACTGAAGCTTTCTTT.

This chain links TRBV11-1 with TRBJ2-5; the D is unclear. CDR3 length: 12 amino acids. Germline CDR1 SGHAT, CDR2 FQDESV (reference sequence). The germline V and J ends were trimmed by 5 bases and 0 bases, with 4 bases remaining between them. CDR3 DNA: TGTGCCAGCAGCAGAGACCAAGAGACCCAGTACTTC. Translation gives CASSRDQETQYF.

The chain couples TRBV7-8 to TRBJ2-3; TRBD1 matches at 10 bases. With 2 bases clipped from V and 8 bases from J, the junction kept 7 bases outside the gene matches. Germline values: CDR1 SGHVS, CDR2 FQNEAQ. The CDR3 totals 15 residues. Here the CDR3 reads CASSLPTGGSITQYF. Here the CDR3 DNA reads TGTGCCAGCAGCTTACCGACAGGGGGCTCCATTACGCAGTATTTT.

The chain combines TRBV7-9 with TRBJ2-7, with TRBD2 as a possible D gene (6 bases). CDR3 length: 14 residues. Germline assignment: CDR1 SEHNR and CDR2 FQNEAQ (reference sequence). V was pared by 6 bases and J by 0 bases, with 12 bases between. The CDR3 here is CASSGGTHSYEQYF. The CDR3 DNA reads as TGTGCCAGCAGTGGAGGGACCCACTCCTACGAGCAGTACTTC. The whole variable domain, filled in from reference TRBV7-9 and TRBJ2-7, reads DTGVSQNPRHKITKRGQNVTFRCDPISEHNRLYWYRQTLGQGPEFLTYFQNEAQLEKSRLLSDRFSAERPKGSFSTLEIQRTEQGDSAMYLCASSGGTHSYEQYFGPGTRLTVT.

The chain carries TRBV6-6 and TRBJ2-2; TRBD1 matches at 7 bases. Per the germline V gene, CDR1 is MNHNY and CDR2 is SVGAGI (reference sequence). Trimming cost V 6 bases and J 1 base; bases outside gene matches: 5. The CDR3 length is 15 residues. CDR3 loop: CASRSNRGNTGELFF. In nucleotides, the CDR3 is TGTGCCAGCAGATCGAACAGGGGGAACACCGGGGAGCTGTTTTTT.

This clone was seen once. The chain couples TRBV6-2 or TRBV6-3 to TRBJ2-2; D is possibly TRBD2 (6 bases). Germline CDR1 is MNHEY and CDR2 is SVGEGT. CDR3 length: 17 residues. The V gene lost 0 bases and the J gene lost 8 bases, with 19 bases spanning the gap. In nucleotides, the CDR3 is TGTGCCAGCAGTTACTCGGAGGCGGGAACCCCCAGGGGGGAGCTGTTTTTT. Its translation is CASSYSEAGTPRGELFF.

This chain links TRBV30 with TRBJ1-3; D is uncertain. The CDR3 has 14 amino acids. The V end lost 5 bases, the J end lost 0 bases, and 11 bases lay between the germline ends. CDR1 is GTSNPN, CDR2 SVGIG, per germline (reference sequence). CDR3 amino acids: CAWSQQSSGNTIYF. In nucleotides, the CDR3 is TGTGCCTGGTCACAACAGAGCTCTGGAAACACCATATATTTT.

The V gene is TRBV5-1, the J gene TRBJ1-1; a possible D gene is TRBD1 (6 bases). Germline CDR1 and CDR2: SGHRS and YFSETQ. The V gene lost 4 bases and the J gene lost 5 bases, with 15 bases spanning the gap. CDR3 size: 14 residues. The CDR3 sequence is CASSLTQGLTEAFF. The DNA for the CDR3 is TGCGCCAGCAGCCTTACACAGGGTTTAACTGAAGCTTTCTTT.

This clone was recorded only once. The V gene is TRBV14, the J gene TRBJ1-3; 7 positions match TRBD1. The trim removed 4 bases at V and 0 bases at J, leaving 6 bases unmatched. This CDR3 region has 16 residues. Germline values: CDR1 SGHDN, CDR2 FVKESK. CDR3 loop: CASSLLDRASGNTIYF. In nucleotides, the CDR3 is TGTGCCAGCAGCCTCCTCGACAGGGCCTCTGGAAACACCATATATTTT.

This chain uses TRBV7-2 with TRBJ2-7; D is uncertain. The CDR3 extends over 11 amino acids. Germline V CDR1 and CDR2: SGHTA, FQGNSA. The V end lost 6 bases, the J end lost 3 bases, and 6 bases lay between the germline ends. This CDR3 reads CASSYDYEQYF. DNA for the CDR3: TGTGCCAGCAGTTATGACTACGAGCAGTACTTC.

The chain has TRBV2 and TRBJ1-2; D is undetermined. The V gene's germline CDR1 is SNHLY and CDR2 FYNNEI. Trimming removed 2 bases at V and 4 bases at J, with 5 bases between. The CDR3 totals 12 residues. CDR3 loop: CASSEKSYGYTF. Here the CDR3 DNA reads TGTGCCAGCAGTGAAAAGAGCTATGGCTACACCTTC. Looking up the rest from reference TRBV2 and TRBJ1-2 gives the full variable domain: EPEVTQTPSHQVTQMGQEVILRCVPISNHLYFYWYRQILGQKVEFLVSFYNNEISEKSEIFDDQFSVERPDGSNFTLKIRSTKLEDSAMYFCASSEKSYGYTFGSGTRLTVV.

The chain combines TRBV30 with TRBJ2-7; 7 bases are shared with TRBD2. The CDR3 totals 11 residues. V trimming: 5 bases; J trimming: 6 bases; junction bases outside the gene matches: 4. CDR1 is GTSNPN, CDR2 SVGIG, per germline (reference sequence). As DNA, the CDR3 is TGTGCCTGGGGGAGGGCCTCCGAGCAGTACTTC. It is translated as CAWGRASEQYF. Filled out from reference TRBV30 and TRBJ2-7, the complete variable domain reads SQTIHQWPATLVQPVGSPLSLECTVEGTSNPNLYWYRQAAGRGLQLLFYSVGIGQISSEVPQNLSASRPQDRQFILSSKKLLLSDSGFYLCAWGRASEQYFGPGTRLTVT.

The rearrangement links TRBV29-1 to TRBJ2-7; the D gene is possibly TRBD1 (6 bases). CDR1 SQVTM and CDR2 ANQGSEA come from the germline V gene. V shed 2 bases and J shed 0 bases, with 8 bases lying between them. The CDR3 length is 13 residues. The CDR3, as DNA: TGCAGCGTTGAAATGGACAGCTCCTACGAGCAGTACTTC. It encodes CSVEMDSSYEQYF.

CDR3 protein: CASSLNRAYDRAYEQYF. CDR3 coding DNA: TGTGCCAGCAGCTTAAATCGGGCCTACGACAGGGCATACGAGCAGTACTTC. The chain links TRBV7-2 to TRBJ2-7; 7 nucleotides match TRBD1. The CDR3 runs to 17 residues. V dropped 2 bases and J dropped 4; count of bases not matched to a gene: 14. Germline V gene lookup returns CDR1 SGHTA and CDR2 FQGNSA.

V is TRBV27 and J is TRBJ1-5; 7 bases map to TRBD1. This CDR3 has 13 residues. V lost 8 bases, J lost 9 bases, and 10 bases stayed unmatched. Germline CDR1 MNHEY, CDR2 SMNVEV (reference sequence). The CDR3 loop reads CASGYPRDRPQHF. As DNA, the CDR3 is TGTGCCAGCGGCTACCCACGGGACAGGCCCCAGCATTTT.

The rearrangement uses TRBV5-1 and TRBJ1-1, with 9 nucleotides matching TRBD1. The V gene's germline CDR1 is SGHRS and CDR2 YFSETQ. V was clipped by 1 base and J by 11 bases; unmatched bases: 6. CDR3 length: 13 residues. The CDR3 region has the DNA TGCGCCAGCAGCTTGACAGGGGGCGTCAGGGCTTTCTTT. Residues: CASSLTGGVRAFF.

This chain links TRBV5-6 with TRBJ2-3, with D hard to call. CDR3 length: 11 residues. The germline V gene has CDR1 SGHDT and CDR2 YYEEEE. Trimming stripped 5 bases from V and 6 bases from J, with 7 bases between. DNA for the CDR3: TGTGCCAGCAGTCTAGAGGATACGCAGTATTTT. Amino acid sequence: CASSLEDTQYF.